One sample yielded the 2 T cell receptor beta chains listed below, sequenced in a study of T cells in Graves' hyperthyroidism and ophthalmopathy. RNA transcripts yielded amplified TCR beta CDR3 regions. HTBI primers were the set used in a first-round RT-PCR of the TCR CDR3. Each CDR3 protein is one row after TCRdb ran MiXCR on the multiplex PCR reads. The top ten hold less than 20% of the sample, which has almost 350,000 distinct CDR3 sequences, around 18% seen once. Sequencing was carried out using blood. Source of these receptors: a woman between 40 and 50 years old with Graves' ophthalmopathy.

This clonotype showed up many times. This chain uses TRBV7-2 with TRBJ2-7; 8 nucleotides agree with TRBD2. CDR1 is SGHTA, CDR2 FQGNSA, per germline. This CDR3 contains 16 residues. V gave up 3 bases and J gave up 1 base; unmatched junction bases: 8. For the CDR3, the DNA is TGTGCCAGCAGCTTTACACTAGCGGAGCTGTCCTACGAGCAGTACTTC. Translated, it gives CASSFTLAELSYEQYF. Full variable domain (rest looked up from reference TRBV7-2 and TRBJ2-7): GAGVSQSPSNKVTEKGKDVELRCDPISGHTALYWYRQSLGQGLEFLIYFQGNSAPDKSGLPSDRFSAERTGGSVSTLTIQRTQQEDSAVYLCASSFTLAELSYEQYFGPGTRLTVT.

This clonotype was seen a few times. The CDR3 sequence is CASSLPSASGRATYEQYF. As DNA, the CDR3 is TGTGCCAGCAGCCTCCCTTCGGCTAGCGGGAGGGCCACCTACGAGCAGTACTTC. J is TRBJ2-7 and V is TRBV6-2 or TRBV6-3; 12 nucleotides agree with TRBD2. Germline CDR1 reads MNHEY; CDR2 reads SVGEGT. The CDR3 runs 18 residues. The trim removed 6 bases at V and 2 bases at J, leaving 14 bases unmatched.